These T cell receptor beta chains were read from a single sample in a study of regulatory T cells in long-lasting Graves disease. TCRdb analysed the multiplex PCR reads with MiXCR anew, one entry per CDR3 protein. The table records about 240,000 distinct CDR3 sequences, 20% to 25% of them present only once. Sequenced here: peripheral blood mononuclear cells (PBMCs), sampled at new diagnosis, from a patient treated with antithyroid drugs. The receptors were sampled from a female donor with Graves disease. CDR3s include the opening cysteine and the closing phenylalanine or tryptophan. The D gene is left open where the match is weak. The size of a clone is reported for some rows only, either as once, few or many, or as a class for expanded clones.

TRBD1,TRBJ1-1,12,TRBV19,few,TGTGCCAGTAGTATCGAGGGACAGAAAGCTTTCTTT,CASSIEGQKAFF
TRBD1,TRBJ1-2,15,TRBV7-6,few,TGTGCCAGCAGCGCGGGGACAGACACTAACTATGGCTACACCTTC,CASSAGTDTNYGYTF
-,TRBJ2-3,16,TRBV12-3/TRBV12-4,many,TGTGCCAGCAGGCGGGACGAGGGGCTAGCGACAGATACGCAGTATTTT,CASRRDEGLATDTQYF
-,TRBJ1-1,16,TRBV11-2,many,TGTGCCAGCAGCTTAGAGTCAGTCCGTACCTCCGTCAAAGCTTTCTTT,CASSLESVRTSVKAFF
-,TRBJ2-3,20,TRBV15,few,TGTGCCACCAGCAGAGCCCCCTCCGGTGGGCTAGCGAAGAACACAGATACGCAGTATTTT,CATSRAPSGGLAKNTDTQYF
-,TRBJ2-3,14,TRBV20-1,-,TGCAGTGCTAGGAGGGGGGAGGGGACAGATACGCAGTATTTT,CSARRGEGTDTQYF
TRBD2,TRBJ2-7,15,TRBV20-1,many,TGCAGTGCTAGAGTCGGGACTAGCGGGAGGTACGAGCAGTACTTC,CSARVGTSGRYEQYF
TRBD1,TRBJ2-7,15,TRBV7-9,many,TGTGCCAGCAGCTTATCTTCGACAGGGGGCTTTGAGCAGTACTTC,CASSLSSTGGFEQYF
-,TRBJ2-7,13,TRBV7-2,many,TGTGCCAGCAGCCTAGGACCGAAATACGAGCAGTACTTC,CASSLGPKYEQYF
TRBD1,TRBJ2-1,15,TRBV2,many,TGTGCCAGCAGTGCAGACAGGGAGCCCTACAATGAGCAGTTCTTC,CASSADREPYNEQFF
TRBD1,TRBJ2-2,15,TRBV10-2,many,TGCGCCAGCAGTCTACAGGGGAAGGGGACCGGGGAGCTGTTTTTT,CASSLQGKGTGELFF
-,TRBJ1-2,14,TRBV29-1,-,TGCAGCGTTGAACCCCCAGGGATTAAGTATGGCTACACCTTC,CSVEPPGIKYGYTF
TRBD1,TRBJ2-1,16,TRBV10-3,-,TGTGCCATCAGTACTACAGGGGCTGGGTCCTACAATGAGCAGTTCTTC,CAISTTGAGSYNEQFF
TRBD2,TRBJ2-1,15,TRBV7-2,many,TGTGCCAGCAGCTACCTACTAGCGGGGGGGGTTGAGCAGTTCTTC,CASSYLLAGGVEQFF
-,TRBJ1-4,16,TRBV6-1,many,TGTGCCAGCAGGGACGAACTACAGGGAGTTTATGAAAAACTGTTTTTT,CASRDELQGVYEKLFF
-,TRBJ2-1,16,TRBV9,few,TGTGCCAGCAGCGCCCTAACTAGTCTCCCAAACAATGAGCAGTTCTTC,CASSALTSLPNNEQFF
TRBD2,TRBJ2-7,14,TRBV11-1,-,TGTGCCAGCAGCTTTGAGACTAGCTTCTACGAGCAGTACTTC,CASSFETSFYEQYF
-,TRBJ1-4,14,TRBV7-2,many,TGTGCCAGCAGCCCTTACAGGACTAATGAAAAACTGTTTTTT,CASSPYRTNEKLFF
-,TRBJ1-5,17,TRBV6-1,few,TGTGCCAGCAGTCAGCCCTCCCAAGACCGGCGGGATCAGCCCCAGCATTTT,CASSQPSQDRRDQPQHF
-,TRBJ2-3,16,TRBV5-1,many,TGCGCCAGCAGCTTGGGACTAGGAGGGTTCACAGATACGCAGTATTTT,CASSLGLGGFTDTQYF
-,TRBJ2-5,11,TRBV12-3/TRBV12-4,few,TGTGCCAGCGGCCGGCAAGAGACCCAGTACTTC,CASGRQETQYF
-,TRBJ1-2,13,TRBV10-3,many,TGTGCCATCAGTGAGCAGGGCGGTTATGGCTACACCTTC,CAISEQGGYGYTF
-,TRBJ2-2,13,TRBV10-1,few,TGCGCCAGCAGTGAGTGGGACGGCGGGGAGCTGTTTTTT,CASSEWDGGELFF
-,TRBJ2-7,16,TRBV12-3/TRBV12-4,many,TGTGCCAGCGGCCAAGGGGACACCAAATACCTGGACGAGCAGTACTTC,CASGQGDTKYLDEQYF
-,TRBJ2-7,13,TRBV12-3/TRBV12-4,many,TGTGCCAGCACCCTGGGACGGAACTACGAGCAGTACTTC,CASTLGRNYEQYF
-,TRBJ1-5,14,TRBV6-5,-,TGTGCCAGCAGTTATGGGCGGGACAATCAGCCCCAGCATTTT,CASSYGRDNQPQHF
-,TRBJ1-2,14,TRBV5-1,many,TGCGCCAGCAGCCCGGAGGGGAAGAACTATGGCTACACCTTC,CASSPEGKNYGYTF